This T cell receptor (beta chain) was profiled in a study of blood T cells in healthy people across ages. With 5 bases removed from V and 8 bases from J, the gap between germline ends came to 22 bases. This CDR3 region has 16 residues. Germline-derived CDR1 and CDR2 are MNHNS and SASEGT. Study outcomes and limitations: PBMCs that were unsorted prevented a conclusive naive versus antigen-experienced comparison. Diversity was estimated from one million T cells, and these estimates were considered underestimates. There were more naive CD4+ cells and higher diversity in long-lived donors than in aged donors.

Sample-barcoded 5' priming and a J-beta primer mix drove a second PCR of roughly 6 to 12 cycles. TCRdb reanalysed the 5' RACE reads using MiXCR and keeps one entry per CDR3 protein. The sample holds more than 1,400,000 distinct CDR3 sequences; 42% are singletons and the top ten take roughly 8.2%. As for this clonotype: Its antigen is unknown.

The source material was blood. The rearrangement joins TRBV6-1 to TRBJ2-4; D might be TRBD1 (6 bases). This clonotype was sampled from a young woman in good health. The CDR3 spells CASSKIQGVEKDIQYF. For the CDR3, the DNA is TGTGCCAGCAGTAAAATACAGGGTGTAGAAAAAGACATTCAGTACTTC.